The 26 T cell receptor beta chains reported below all come from one sample, sequenced in a study of PD-1 blockade in classical Hodgkin lymphoma. The data were produced by immunoSEQ multiplex PCR, yet TCRdb's version contains in-frame clones alone and is incomplete. The data show roughly 50,000 clones, over 70% seen once. Autologous stem cell transplantation was followed by relapse in every patient, and brentuximab vedotin exposure varied. This material consisted of peripheral blood mononuclear cells (PBMCs), taken at baseline. These receptors were taken from a human donor with classical Hodgkin lymphoma.

Within the sample, this clone is medium-sized. The rearrangement uses TRBV15 and TRBJ1-1; D is undetermined. Germline assignment: CDR1 LNHNV and CDR2 YYDKDF (reference sequence). The CDR3 is 13 amino acids. Trimming removed 5 bases from V and 1 base from J, with 8 bases in between. The CDR3 protein is CATSVLTNTEAFF. In DNA, the CDR3 is TGTGCCACCAGCGTACTTACGAACACTGAAGCTTTCTTT.

The chain employs TRBV2 and TRBJ2-3; 7 bases fit TRBD2. Losses at the gene ends were 6 bases for V and 1 base for J; bases not matched to a gene: 10. The CDR3 spans 16 residues. Germline lookup yields CDR1 SNHLY and CDR2 FYNNEI. The CDR3 loop reads CASSGGREFGTDTQYF. The CDR3 DNA reads TGTGCCAGCAGCGGGGGGAGGGAGTTTGGCACAGATACGCAGTATTTT.

The rearrangement uses TRBV2 and TRBJ1-1, with D possibly TRBD1 on 5 matching bases. Between the trimmed V and J ends, which lost 7 bases and 4 bases, there was a span of 16 bases. CDR1 and CDR2 (germline): SNHLY, FYNNEI. This CDR3 region has 14 residues. The CDR3 DNA reads as TGTGCCAGCAACGAAGGCCTAGGGACCACTGAAGCTTTCTTT. Protein product: CASNEGLGTTEAFF. Based on the CDR3 plus reference TRBV2 and TRBJ1-1, the full variable domain is EPEVTQTPSHQVTQMGQEVILRCVPISNHLYFYWYRQILGQKVEFLVSFYNNEISEKSEIFDDQFSVERPDGSNFTLKIRSTKLEDSAMYFCASNEGLGTTEAFFGQGTRLTVV.

This clone was seen just once. The V gene is TRBV7-2, the J gene TRBJ2-5, with 9 bases that match TRBD2. Germline CDR1 is SGHTA and CDR2 is FQGNSA. Losses at the gene ends were 1 base for V and 7 bases for J; bases not matched to a gene: 10. There are 16 residues in the CDR3. Here the CDR3 reads CASSLVTSGTLGTQYF. The CDR3 nucleotides are TGTGCCAGCAGCTTAGTGACTAGCGGTACCCTAGGGACCCAGTACTTC.

This clone was picked up a small number of times. The V call is TRBV5-1, the J call TRBJ2-1, with D possibly TRBD2 on 6 matching bases. V lost 5 bases and J lost 1, with 10 bases in between. The V gene's germline CDR1 is SGHRS and CDR2 YFSETQ. The length of the CDR3 is 14 residues. CDR3 DNA sequence: TGCGCCAGCAGGAGGGCGGGATCCTACAATGAGCAGTTCTTC. Translated, it gives CASRRAGSYNEQFF.

The chain joins TRBV7-2 to TRBJ2-3; D perhaps matches TRBD2 (5 bases). This CDR3 comprises 15 residues. CDR1 and CDR2 (germline): SGHTA, FQGNSA. V dropped 3 bases and J dropped 2 bases, with 12 bases sitting between them. CDR3 sequence: CASSFALADTDTQYF. CDR3 coding DNA: TGTGCCAGCAGCTTCGCTCTAGCTGACACAGATACGCAGTATTTT.

The CDR3 bases are TGTGCCAGCAGCTTCAGCTCTGGAAACACCATATATTTT. Its protein is CASSFSSGNTIYF. The chain couples TRBV5-6 to TRBJ1-3, with D uncertain. Germline CDR1 SGHDT, CDR2 YYEEEE. The CDR3 length is 13 residues. V was pared by 2 bases and J by 0 bases, with 3 bases between.

The genes are TRBV11-1 and TRBJ2-1; D is unresolved. Per germline, CDR1 SGHAT and CDR2 FQDESV (reference sequence). The CDR3 runs to 13 residues. Trimming removed 9 bases from V and 4 bases from J, with 13 bases in between. For the CDR3, the DNA is TGTGCCAGTAGCCGGACCCTATACAATGAGCAGTTCTTC. This translates into CASSRTLYNEQFF.

As concerns this clone: Sequence at one end of the junction differs from germline and may be a read error. The V and J genes are TRBV11-2 and TRBJ1-1; tentatively, D is TRBD1 (6 bases). The CDR3 totals 14 residues. CDR1 and CDR2 from the germline V gene are SGHAT and FQNNGV. CDR3 coding DNA: TGTGCCAGCGCCGAACAAGGGGGAGCTGCTGAATCTTTCTTT. As protein: CASAEQGGAAESFF.

V usage is TRBV5-6 and J usage is TRBJ2-2; 13 positions match TRBD2. Germline CDR1 and CDR2: SGHDT and YYEEEE. V dropped 4 bases and J dropped 5; count of bases not matched to a gene: 11. The CDR3 is made up of 18 amino acids. For the CDR3, the DNA is TGTGCCAGCAGCGGGGGCGGGACTAGCGGGACATTAACCGGGGAGCTGTTTTTT. Amino acid sequence: CASSGGGTSGTLTGELFF.

This clone was seen only once. CDR3 in amino acids: CASTPWAGGGRGYTF. The DNA of the CDR3 is TGTGCCAGTACCCCTTGGGCAGGGGGAGGCCGTGGCTACACCTTC. V gene TRBV19 combines with J gene TRBJ1-2; 7 nucleotides agree with TRBD1. From germline, CDR1 is LNHDA and CDR2 SQIVND (reference sequence). V was pared by 7 bases and J by 7 bases, with 15 bases of the junction left unmatched. CDR3 size: 15 residues. The full variable domain, with the rest looked up from reference TRBV19 and TRBJ1-2, is DGGITQSPKYLFRKEGQNVTLSCEQNLNHDAMYWYRQDPGQGLRLIYYSQIVNDFQKGDIAEGYSVSREKKESFPLTVTSAQKNPTAFYLCASTPWAGGGRGYTFGSGTRLTVV.

The rearrangement uses TRBV30 and TRBJ2-5; 7 bases align to TRBD2. V trimming: 4 bases; J trimming: 1 base; junction bases outside the gene matches: 3. CDR1 is GTSNPN and CDR2 is SVGIG in the germline V gene (reference sequence). The CDR3 loop spans 13 amino acids. The CDR3, as DNA: TGTGCCTGGACTAGCGGAGTCCAAGAGACCCAGTACTTC. Its translation: CAWTSGVQETQYF.

This clone was observed a handful of times. The V call is TRBV19, the J call TRBJ1-5; the D is unclear. Trimming shortened V by 5 bases and J by 2 bases, and 4 bases separated the two germline ends. This CDR3 spans 12 amino acids. Germline assignment: CDR1 LNHDA and CDR2 SQIVND (reference sequence). In DNA, the CDR3 is TGTGCCAGTAGTGAAGGCAATCAGCCCCAGCATTTT. This codes for CASSEGNQPQHF.

The chain recombines TRBV7-9 with TRBJ2-2, with D possibly TRBD1 on 6 matching bases. This CDR3 spans 15 amino acids. Trimming stripped 0 bases from V and 6 bases from J, with 11 bases between. CDR1 is SEHNR, CDR2 FQNEAQ, per germline (reference sequence). This chain's CDR3 is CASSLAGAGPGELFF. CDR3 nucleotide sequence: TGTGCCAGCAGCTTAGCGGGGGCAGGCCCCGGGGAGCTGTTTTTT. The variable domain in full, with the rest retrieved from reference TRBV7-9 and TRBJ2-2, is DTGVSQNPRHKITKRGQNVTFRCDPISEHNRLYWYRQTLGQGPEFLTYFQNEAQLEKSRLLSDRFSAERPKGSFSTLEIQRTEQGDSAMYLCASSLAGAGPGELFFGEGSRLTVL.

The chain carries TRBV7-6 and TRBJ1-5; weak D call: TRBD1 (6 bases). The CDR3 is 18 amino acids. V lost 3 bases and J lost 2, with 20 bases in between. CDR1 is SGHVS, CDR2 FNYEAQ, per germline. DNA for the CDR3: TGTGCCAGCAGCTTTAGTAGCCCCCCAGGGGATCGCAATCAGCCCCAGCATTTT. Its protein is CASSFSSPPGDRNQPQHF.

The V and J genes are TRBV30 and TRBJ1-3, with TRBD1 as a possible D gene (5 bases). Per germline, CDR1 GTSNPN and CDR2 SVGIG (reference sequence). Trimming shortened V by 3 bases and J by 4 bases, and 7 bases separated the two germline ends. CDR3 length equals 12 residues. CDR3 sequence: CAWSRQGNTIYF. CDR3 nucleotides: TGTGCCTGGAGCAGACAGGGAAACACCATATATTTT.

This chain's CDR3 is CASSLDNWTGSTEAFF. DNA for the CDR3: TGTGCCAGCAGCTTAGATAACTGGACCGGGAGCACTGAAGCTTTCTTT. V and J are TRBV11-3 and TRBJ1-1; D not certain. Germline V gives CDR1 SGHNT, CDR2 YENEEA. This CDR3 contains 16 residues. V lost 0 bases and J 4 bases, leaving 15 bases between the germline ends.

The chain combines TRBV7-9 with TRBJ2-7, with 10 bases aligning to TRBD2. Germline assignment: CDR1 SEHNR and CDR2 FQNEAQ (reference sequence). Trimming at V came to 5 bases and at J to 1 base, leaving 5 bases not matched to a gene. The CDR3 extends over 15 amino acids. DNA of the CDR3: TGTGCCAGCAGCCAAGCTAGCGGGAGATCCTACGAGCAGTACTTC. Protein: CASSQASGRSYEQYF.

The rearrangement uses TRBV21-1 and TRBJ2-7. TRBV21-1 is deemed a pseudogene. The CDR3 is 17 residues long. CDR3 in amino acids: CASSNGPSQPPLYEQYV. The CDR3 region has the DNA TGTGCCAGCAGCAATGGACCCTCACAACCCCCGCTCTACGAGCAGTACGTC.

Concerning this clone itself: Compared with germline, one end of the junction differs, possibly owing to a read error. The chain combines TRBV6-1 with TRBJ2-7; a weak D match, TRBD1 (5 bases). The CDR3 runs to 17 residues. Germline CDR1 reads MNHNS; CDR2 reads SASEGT. The DNA of the CDR3 is TGTGCCATCAGTGAGACTTGGGGCAGGCACCTAAGCTACGAGCAGTACTTC. Translated: CAISETWGRHLSYEQYF.

The V gene is TRBV18, the J gene TRBJ1-1; D perhaps matches TRBD1 (5 bases). Germline assignment: CDR1 KGHSH and CDR2 LQKENI. V was pared by 3 bases and J by 5 bases, with 13 bases between. The CDR3 is made up of 14 amino acids. The CDR3 nucleotides are TGTGCCAGCTCACCCATGGGGCTTAGGACTGAAGCTTTCTTT. Amino acids: CASSPMGLRTEAFF.

The chain links TRBV2 to TRBJ1-1, with 8 bases identical to TRBD1. The CDR3 runs to 13 residues. Germline CDR1 and CDR2: SNHLY and FYNNEI. Trimming cost V 4 bases and J 5 bases; bases outside gene matches: 3. CDR3 protein: CASSADRETEAFF. CDR3 coding DNA: TGTGCCAGCAGTGCGGACAGGGAGACTGAAGCTTTCTTT.

The chain recombines TRBV19 with TRBJ1-2, with a weak D call TRBD1 (6 bases). Between the trimmed V and J ends, which lost 3 bases and 4 bases, there was a span of 15 bases. Germline lookup yields CDR1 LNHDA and CDR2 SQIVND (reference sequence). The CDR3 loop spans 15 amino acids. CDR3 DNA: TGTGCCAGTAGTATGGGGGGGCACTGGAGCTATGGCTACACCTTC. Amino acids: CASSMGGHWSYGYTF.

This sequence joins TRBV7-9 and TRBJ1-1; no clear D. The V gene's germline CDR1 is SEHNR and CDR2 FQNEAQ (reference sequence). The ends were cut back, 5 bases at V and 4 bases at J, with 11 bases in the middle. This CDR3 has 13 residues. The CDR3 DNA is TGTGCCAGCAGCGTGCCCTGGGGCACTGAAGCTTTCTTT. It specifies CASSVPWGTEAFF. The full variable domain, rest sourced from reference TRBV7-9 and TRBJ1-1, is DTGVSQNPRHKITKRGQNVTFRCDPISEHNRLYWYRQTLGQGPEFLTYFQNEAQLEKSRLLSDRFSAERPKGSFSTLEIQRTEQGDSAMYLCASSVPWGTEAFFGQGTRLTVV.

The rearrangement links TRBV6-5 to TRBJ2-1; 11 bases match TRBD2. This CDR3 has 16 amino acids. The junction had 5 bases not matched to a gene; V was cut back by 2 bases and J by 5 bases. Germline CDR1 reads MNHEY; CDR2 reads SVGAGI. The CDR3 DNA follows: TGTGCCAGCAGTTACCAGGGGACTAGCGGAAACAATGAGCAGTTCTTC. It is translated as CASSYQGTSGNNEQFF.

This clone was seen at least ten times. CDR3 in amino acids: CASSLTGVIQYF. The CDR3 DNA sequence: TGTGCCAGCAGTTTAACAGGGGTCATTCAGTACTTC. The chain couples TRBV27 to TRBJ2-4, with 7 bases fitting TRBD1. Germline assignment: CDR1 MNHEY and CDR2 SMNVEV (reference sequence). The CDR3 is 12 amino acids. The V gene end was trimmed by 2 bases and the J gene end by 9 bases; junction bases not matched to a gene: 1.